This TCR beta chain was recorded in a study of shared clonotypes between healthy human individuals. Study-wide findings and caveats: Relative to memory subsets, naive subsets generally showed larger estimated richness.

For sorted subsets, roughly 210 ng DNA per replicate equaled about 27,000 T cell genomes. Clones were read by immunoSEQ multiplex PCR, and TCRdb kept only the in-frame ones, dropping some. The table records 2 million to 2.5 million clones, 80% to 95% of them present only once. The CDR3 runs 15 residues. Germline V lookup: CDR1 SGHTA, CDR2 FQGNSA. This clone was seen once. What it binds is unknown. One end of the junction does not line up with germline, which may come from a read error. V usage is TRBV7-2 and J usage is TRBJ1-4, with a tentative D call TRBD1 (5 bases). The clonotype originates from a man younger than 35 in good health. Some clones in this sample may be carry-over from other donors' samples. The material sequenced was naive CD4+ T cells from PBMCs. The subset was: CD45RA+ positively selected. CDR3 protein: CANSSLSAGREKLFF. The CDR3 region has the DNA TGTGCCAACAGCTCCCTTTCCGCAGGGAGGGAAAAACTGTTTTTT.